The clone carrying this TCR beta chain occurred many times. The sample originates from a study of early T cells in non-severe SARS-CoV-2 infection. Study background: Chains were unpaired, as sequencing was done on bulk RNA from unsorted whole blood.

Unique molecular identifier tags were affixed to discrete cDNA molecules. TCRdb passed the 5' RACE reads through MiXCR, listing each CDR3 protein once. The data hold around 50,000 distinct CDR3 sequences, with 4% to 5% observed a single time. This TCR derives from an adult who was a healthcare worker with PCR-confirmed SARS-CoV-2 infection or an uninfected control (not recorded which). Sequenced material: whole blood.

The CDR3 protein is CASSQENTVYQETQYF. The DNA of the CDR3 is TGTGCCAGCAGCCAAGAGAACACAGTATACCAAGAGACCCAGTACTTC. The genes are TRBV14 and TRBJ2-5; D remains unclear. V was cut by 0 bases and J by 0 bases, with 11 bases left in between. Per germline, CDR1 SGHDN and CDR2 FVKESK. The CDR3 consists of 16 residues.